The 7 T cell receptor beta chains listed next were all sequenced from one sample in a study of shared clonotypes between healthy human individuals. Libraries were prepared by immunoSEQ multiplex PCR; TCRdb keeps only in-frame clonotypes and omits some of them. The data hold roughly 1.5 million clones, with nearly 99% observed a single time. The sample comprised naive CD4+ T cells sorted from blood. As to subset: CD45RA+ positively selected. The source is a man under 40 in good health.

The rearrangement links TRBV6-6 to TRBJ2-7, with D unresolved. Germline loops: CDR1 MNHNY, CDR2 SVGAGI (reference sequence). Trimming removed 2 bases from V and 3 bases from J, with 8 bases in between. This CDR3 region has 13 residues. This CDR3 reads CASSYTEGYEQYF. The CDR3, as DNA: TGTGCCAGCAGTTACACCGAAGGCTACGAGCAGTACTTC.

V and J are TRBV7-9 and TRBJ2-1; D tentatively reads TRBD1 or TRBD2 (5 bases each). Germline CDR1 is SEHNR and CDR2 is FQNEAQ (reference sequence). The CDR3 is 14 residues long. V lost 0 bases and J 5 bases, leaving 8 bases between the germline ends. CDR3 region: CASSLAGTDNEQFF. CDR3 in DNA: TGTGCCAGCAGCTTAGCAGGGACCGACAATGAGCAGTTCTTC.

The CDR3 nucleotides are TGTGCCAGCAGCCTCCGAGTAGCGGGACTCTACGAGCAGTACTTC. Translated: CASSLRVAGLYEQYF. The J gene is TRBJ2-7, the V gene TRBV11-2, with 8 bases identical to TRBD2. This CDR3 is 15 amino acids long. Per germline, CDR1 SGHAT and CDR2 FQNNGV. V lost 5 bases to trimming and J lost 3 bases; unmatched junction nucleotides: 9.

V and J are TRBV5-1 and TRBJ2-1, with TRBD2 matching over 10 bases. The CDR3 has 16 residues. Germline trimming cut 5 bases from V and 6 bases from J; bases unmatched to any gene: 11. Germline CDR1 SGHRS, CDR2 YFSETQ. CDR3 sequence reads: CASRPQGLAGANEQFF. The CDR3 nucleotides read TGCGCCAGCAGGCCCCAGGGGCTAGCGGGAGCCAATGAGCAGTTCTTC.

The chain recombines TRBV30 with TRBJ1-6; TRBD1 is a possible D gene (5 bases). In germline, CDR1 is GTSNPN, CDR2 SVGIG (reference sequence). The CDR3 has 16 residues. V was cut by 1 base and J by 17 bases, with 27 bases left in between. This CDR3 is CAWSGLTWGPGVKVHF. The CDR3 DNA follows: TGTGCCTGGAGTGGACTTACTTGGGGCCCCGGGGTGAAGGTCCACTTT.

The V call is TRBV5-4, the J call TRBJ2-7; 8 nucleotides agree with TRBD1. Germline lookup yields CDR1 SGHNT and CDR2 YYREEE (reference sequence). Trimming at V came to 1 base and at J to 6 bases, leaving 6 bases not matched to a gene. CDR3 length: 14 residues. The chain's CDR3 is CASSLYQGAGEQYF. The DNA for the CDR3 is TGTGCCAGCAGCTTGTACCAGGGGGCGGGCGAGCAGTACTTC. Filled out from reference TRBV5-4 and TRBJ2-7, the complete variable domain reads ETGVTQSPTHLIKTRGQQVTLRCSSQSGHNTVSWYQQALGQGPQFIFQYYREEENGRGNFPPRFSGLQFPNYSSELNVNALELDDSALYLCASSLYQGAGEQYFGPGTRLTVT.

The chain combines TRBV9 with TRBJ1-3, with D perhaps TRBD1 (5 bases). The CDR3 loop spans 17 amino acids. The V end was cut by 0 bases, the J end by 2 bases, with 15 bases between. The germline gives CDR1 SGDLS, CDR2 YYNGEE. CDR3 protein: CASSVATGQGAGNTIYF. CDR3 coding DNA: TGTGCCAGCAGCGTAGCTACGGGGCAGGGCGCTGGAAACACCATATATTTT.